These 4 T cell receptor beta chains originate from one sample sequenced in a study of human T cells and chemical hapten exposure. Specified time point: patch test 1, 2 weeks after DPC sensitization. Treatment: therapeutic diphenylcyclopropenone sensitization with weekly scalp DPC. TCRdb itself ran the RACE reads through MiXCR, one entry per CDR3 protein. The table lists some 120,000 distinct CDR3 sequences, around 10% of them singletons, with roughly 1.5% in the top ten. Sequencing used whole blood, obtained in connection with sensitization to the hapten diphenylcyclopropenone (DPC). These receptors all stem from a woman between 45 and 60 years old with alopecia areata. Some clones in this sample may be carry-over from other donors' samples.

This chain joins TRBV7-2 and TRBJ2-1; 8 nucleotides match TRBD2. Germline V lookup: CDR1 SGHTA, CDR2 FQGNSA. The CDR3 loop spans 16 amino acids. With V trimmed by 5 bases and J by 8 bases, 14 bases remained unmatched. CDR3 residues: CASSPTHGGGQYEQFF. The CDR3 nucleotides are TGTGCCAGCAGCCCGACTCACGGCGGGGGGCAATATGAGCAGTTCTTC.

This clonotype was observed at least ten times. This CDR3 reads CASSGAWNTGELFF. For the CDR3, the DNA is TGTGCCAGCAGCGGGGCTTGGAACACCGGGGAGCTGTTTTTT. The chain carries TRBV6-5 and TRBJ2-2, with D perhaps TRBD1 or TRBD2 (5 bases each). V dropped 6 bases and J dropped 1 base, with 9 bases sitting between them. The CDR3 is 14 amino acids. Germline assignment: CDR1 MNHEY and CDR2 SVGAGI.

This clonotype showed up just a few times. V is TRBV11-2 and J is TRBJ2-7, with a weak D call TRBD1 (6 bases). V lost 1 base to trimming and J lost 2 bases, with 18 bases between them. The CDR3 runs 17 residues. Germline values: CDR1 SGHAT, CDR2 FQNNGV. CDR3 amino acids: CASSLVSVGQGTYEQYF. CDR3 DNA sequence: TGTGCCAGCAGCTTAGTGTCAGTGGGGCAGGGGACCTACGAGCAGTACTTC.

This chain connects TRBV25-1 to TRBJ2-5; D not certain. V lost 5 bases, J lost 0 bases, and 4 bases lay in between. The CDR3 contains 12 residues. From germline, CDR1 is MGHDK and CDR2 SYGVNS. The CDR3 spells CASSPHQETQYF. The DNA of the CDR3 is TGTGCCAGCAGTCCCCACCAAGAGACCCAGTACTTC. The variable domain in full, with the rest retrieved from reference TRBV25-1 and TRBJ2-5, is EADIYQTPRYLVIGTGKKITLECSQTMGHDKMYWYQQDPGMELHLIHYSYGVNSTEKGDLSSESTVSRIRTEHFPLTLESARPSHTSQYLCASSPHQETQYFGPGTRLLVL.